The 23 T cell receptor beta chains given below trace back to one sample, sequenced in a study of resident and recirculating memory T cells in vitiligo. Libraries were prepared by immunoSEQ multiplex PCR; TCRdb keeps only in-frame clonotypes and omits some of them. This sample yields tens of thousands of clones, of which under 95% are seen a single time; roughly 5% belongs to the top ten. What was sequenced was blood. Every receptor here comes from a male donor with vitiligo.

The chain couples TRBV28 to TRBJ1-5; the D gene is possibly TRBD1 (6 bases). Deletions cut 11 bases from V and 10 bases from J, with 18 bases between. The CDR3 sequence is 12 residues long. Looked up from germline, CDR1 is MDHEN and CDR2 is SYDVKM. CDR3 loop: CAETGGGQPQHF. CDR3 DNA sequence: TGTGCCGAGACTGGGGGGGGCCAACCCCAGCATTTT.

This chain joins TRBV28 and TRBJ1-2; TRBD1 matches 10 bases. The CDR3 sequence is 15 residues long. Trimming cost V 3 bases and J 4 bases; bases outside gene matches: 5. CDR1 is MDHEN, CDR2 SYDVKM, per germline. As DNA, the CDR3 is TGTGCCAGCAGTTTCGGGACAGGGGCCCTCTATGGCTACACCTTC. This sequence encodes CASSFGTGALYGYTF.

The rearrangement links TRBV21-1 to TRBJ2-7; the listed D gene, TRBD2, was not tested against the DNA. TRBV21-1 is assigned pseudogene status. CDR3 length equals 13 residues. CDR3 nucleotides: TGTGCCAGCTTCCTGCGATTGGTCGACGAGCAGTACTTC. It encodes CASFLRLVDEQYF.

The V call is TRBV28, the J call TRBJ2-7; TRBD2 agrees at 9 bases. Losses at the gene ends were 5 bases for V and 2 bases for J; bases not matched to a gene: 7. Germline V gene sequence: CDR1 MDHEN, CDR2 SYDVKM. The CDR3 length is 15 residues. The CDR3 DNA is TGTGCCAGCAGTCCCTCTAGCGGGGCCCCCTACGAGCAGTACTTC. Translating it yields CASSPSSGAPYEQYF.

This clone was observed a single time. This chain uses TRBV28 with TRBJ2-7; TRBD1 matches 10 bases. V lost 6 bases and J lost 3; bases outside the gene matches: 11. The CDR3 loop spans 16 amino acids. The germline CDR1 and CDR2 sequences are MDHEN and SYDVKM. CDR3 in amino acids: CASSLVGQGNGYEQYF. The CDR3 region has the DNA TGTGCCAGCAGCCTTGTGGGACAGGGGAACGGCTACGAGCAGTACTTC.

The J gene is TRBJ2-5, the V gene TRBV18, with D maybe TRBD2 (6 bases). Trimming removed 2 bases from V and 5 bases from J, with 9 bases in between. Germline V gene sequence: CDR1 KGHSH, CDR2 LQKENI. This CDR3 has 13 residues. The CDR3 region has the DNA TGTGCCAGCTCACCAACGGGAGTTGAGACCCAGTACTTC. Protein: CASSPTGVETQYF.

The chain carries TRBV2 and TRBJ2-7; 9 bases are a match to TRBD2. This CDR3 is built from 12 residues. The V and J ends lost 7 bases and 3 bases, in that order; junction bases with no gene match: 1. Looked up from germline, CDR1 is SNHLY and CDR2 is FYNNEI. The CDR3 spells CASNSGSYEQYF. In nucleotides, the CDR3 is TGTGCCAGCAATAGCGGGAGCTACGAGCAGTACTTC.

The V and J genes are TRBV27 and TRBJ1-2; tentatively, D is TRBD1 (6 bases). V dropped 3 bases and J dropped 8 bases, with 22 bases sitting between them. Germline V gene sequence: CDR1 MNHEY, CDR2 SMNVEV (reference sequence). This CDR3 has 16 residues. CDR3 DNA sequence: TGTGCCAGCAGTTTCAACCGGGACACCCAGTTAGTCGGCTACACCTTC. This translates into CASSFNRDTQLVGYTF.

This clone appeared once. The V call is TRBV10-2, the J call TRBJ1-1; TRBD1 is a possible D gene (5 bases). With 3 bases removed from V and 6 bases from J, the gap between germline ends came to 11 bases. In germline, CDR1 is WSHSY, CDR2 SAAADI. The CDR3 has 13 amino acids. DNA for the CDR3: TGCGCCAGCAGTGAAAAAACAGGCGCTGAAGCTTTCTTT. It yields the protein CASSEKTGAEAFF.

The CDR3 DNA reads TGTGCCAGCAGTCTCGGAGCTAGCGGGTACGAGCAGTACTTC. Translating gives CASSLGASGYEQYF. This chain joins TRBV28 and TRBJ2-7, with 8 bases lining up with TRBD2. The CDR3 is 14 residues long. CDR1 is MDHEN, CDR2 SYDVKM, per germline. Trimming at V came to 5 bases and at J to 4 bases, leaving 7 bases not matched to a gene.

This CDR3 is CSVNDQTENYGYTF. CDR3 bases: TGCAGCGTTAATGACCAGACAGAGAACTATGGCTACACCTTC. The chain combines TRBV29-1 with TRBJ1-2; D possibly corresponds to TRBD1 (5 bases). The CDR3 length is 14 residues. Trimming took off 5 bases at V and 2 bases at J, with 15 bases between the two ends. CDR1 SQVTM and CDR2 ANQGSEA come from the germline V gene.

J is TRBJ2-5 and V is TRBV19, with 9 bases identical to TRBD2. Germline-derived CDR1 and CDR2 are LNHDA and SQIVND (reference sequence). This CDR3 has 13 amino acids. The V segment lost 7 bases and the J segment 3 bases; nucleotides outside the gene matches: 3. CDR3 nucleotides: TGTGCCAGTACCCCTAGCGGGAAAGAGACCCAGTACTTC. The encoded protein is CASTPSGKETQYF.

The chain links TRBV7-8 to TRBJ1-5; D is unclear. V gave up 1 base and J gave up 0 bases, with 10 bases separating them. The germline gives CDR1 SGHVS, CDR2 FQNEAQ. The CDR3 loop spans 16 amino acids. The DNA of the CDR3 is TGTGCCAGCAGCTTAGGACGGGGTCTTAGCAATCAGCCCCAGCATTTT. Amino acid sequence: CASSLGRGLSNQPQHF.

In DNA form, the CDR3 reads TGCGCCAGCAGCTTAGGACTAGCGGGAGGTGGCGGCGAGCAGTACTTC. It yields the protein CASSLGLAGGGGEQYF. The chain links TRBV5-1 to TRBJ2-7; TRBD2 matches 14 bases. The CDR3 totals 16 residues. Germline CDR1 is SGHRS and CDR2 is YFSETQ. V trimming: 2 bases; J trimming: 6 bases; junction bases outside the gene matches: 7.

V is TRBV28 and J is TRBJ1-1, with D tentatively TRBD1 (6 bases). Germline lookup yields CDR1 MDHEN and CDR2 SYDVKM. The CDR3 contains 15 residues. Trimming removed 9 bases from V and 4 bases from J, with 21 bases in between. The CDR3 region is CASKGVGRAATEAFF. The CDR3, as DNA: TGTGCCAGTAAGGGGGTGGGCAGGGCGGCCACTGAAGCTTTCTTT.

The gene calls are TRBV5-4 and TRBJ2-7, with TRBD2 as a possible D gene (5 bases). V shed 2 bases and J shed 6 bases, with 6 bases lying between them. The CDR3 length is 11 residues. Looked up from germline, CDR1 is SGHNT and CDR2 is YYREEE (reference sequence). CDR3 sequence reads: CASSFRGEQYF. CDR3 sequence (DNA): TGTGCCAGCAGCTTTCGGGGCGAGCAGTACTTC.

V gene TRBV11-1 combines with J gene TRBJ2-2; D gene unclear. This CDR3 region has 11 residues. V was trimmed by 3 bases and J by 9 bases, leaving 5 bases between them. Germline CDR1 SGHAT, CDR2 FQDESV (reference sequence). The CDR3 DNA reads TGTGCCAGCAGCTTCCACAGGGAGCTGTTTTTT. Translation: CASSFHRELFF.

The V and J genes are TRBV4-2 and TRBJ2-1, with D tentatively TRBD1 (5 bases). This CDR3 has 16 residues. Germline V lookup: CDR1 LGHNA, CDR2 YNFKEQ. V was clipped by 0 bases and J by 2 bases, with 11 bases between them. The CDR3 region is CASSQEPGITYNEQFF. The CDR3 coding sequence is TGTGCCAGCAGCCAAGAGCCAGGGATCACCTACAATGAGCAGTTCTTC.

This clone was picked up a small number of times. The chain joins TRBV28 to TRBJ2-7; no definite D call. CDR1 and CDR2 (germline): MDHEN, SYDVKM. V gave up 3 bases and J gave up 4 bases, with 4 bases separating them. The length of the CDR3 is 11 residues. The CDR3 sequence is CASSLRYEQYF. The CDR3 DNA sequence: TGTGCCAGCAGTTTGAGGTACGAGCAGTACTTC.

The table lists this clone with a count of one. For the CDR3, the DNA is TGTGCCAGCAGTTCGTTAAAATCCCCCTACGAGCAGTACTTC. Amino acid sequence: CASSSLKSPYEQYF. J is TRBJ2-7 and V is TRBV27, with D unclear. The CDR3 is 14 residues long. The V and J ends lost 4 bases and 2 bases respectively, with 12 bases between them. Per the germline V gene, CDR1 is MNHEY and CDR2 is SMNVEV (reference sequence).

The chain has TRBV5-4 and TRBJ1-5; D is unresolved. This CDR3 region has 14 residues. From germline, CDR1 is SGHNT and CDR2 YYREEE (reference sequence). With 4 bases removed from V and 3 bases from J, the gap between germline ends came to 11 bases. The CDR3 nucleotides read TGTGCCAGCAGCCACGCGGGGTACAATCAGCCCCAGCATTTT. Translation gives CASSHAGYNQPQHF.

The rearrangement uses TRBV5-1 and TRBJ2-7; TRBD1 matches 10 bases. V lost 4 bases and J lost 2; bases outside the gene matches: 6. The germline V gene encodes CDR1 SGHRS and CDR2 YFSETQ. This CDR3 contains 15 residues. The DNA for the CDR3 is TGCGCCAGCAGCCCGGCCGACAGGGGGCCCTACGAGCAGTACTTC. Translating it yields CASSPADRGPYEQYF. Based on the CDR3 plus reference TRBV5-1 and TRBJ2-7, the full variable domain is KAGVTQTPRYLIKTRGQQVTLSCSPISGHRSVSWYQQTPGQGLQFLFEYFSETQRNKGNFPGRFSGRQFSNSRSEMNVSTLELGDSALYLCASSPADRGPYEQYFGPGTRLTVT.

The chain is built from TRBV4-2 and TRBJ2-5, with a possible D match to TRBD1 (7 bases). Looked up from germline, CDR1 is LGHNA and CDR2 is YNFKEQ. The CDR3 length is 13 residues. V shed 4 bases and J shed 5 bases, with 11 bases lying between them. This chain's CDR3 is CASSPTGRETQYF. The CDR3 DNA reads as TGTGCCAGCAGCCCGACAGGGAGGGAGACCCAGTACTTC.